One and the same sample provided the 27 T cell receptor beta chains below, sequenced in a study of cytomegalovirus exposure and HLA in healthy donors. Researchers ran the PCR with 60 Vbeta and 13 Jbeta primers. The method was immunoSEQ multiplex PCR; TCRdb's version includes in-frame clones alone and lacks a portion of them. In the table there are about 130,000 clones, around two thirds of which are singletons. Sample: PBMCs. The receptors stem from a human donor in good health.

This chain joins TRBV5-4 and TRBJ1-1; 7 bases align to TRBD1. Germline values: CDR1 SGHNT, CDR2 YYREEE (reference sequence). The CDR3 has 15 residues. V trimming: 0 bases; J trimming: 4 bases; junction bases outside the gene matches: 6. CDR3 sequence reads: CASSLGPQGGTEAFF. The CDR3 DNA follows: TGTGCCAGCAGCTTGGGGCCCCAGGGGGGCACTGAAGCTTTCTTT. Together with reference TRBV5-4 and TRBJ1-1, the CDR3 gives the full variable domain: ETGVTQSPTHLIKTRGQQVTLRCSSQSGHNTVSWYQQALGQGPQFIFQYYREEENGRGNFPPRFSGLQFPNYSSELNVNALELDDSALYLCASSLGPQGGTEAFFGQGTRLTVV.

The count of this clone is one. The CDR3 loop is CASSTRGGEAFF. The CDR3 bases are TGTGCCAGTAGTACGCGGGGAGGGGAAGCTTTCTTT. This chain links TRBV19 with TRBJ1-1; D not certain. Germline CDR1 reads LNHDA; CDR2 reads SQIVND (reference sequence). The germline V and J ends were trimmed by 4 bases and 8 bases, with 11 bases remaining between them. The CDR3 runs 12 residues.

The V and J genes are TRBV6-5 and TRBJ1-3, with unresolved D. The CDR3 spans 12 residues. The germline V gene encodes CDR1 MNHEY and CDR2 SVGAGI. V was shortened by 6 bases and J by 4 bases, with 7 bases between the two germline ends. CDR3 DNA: TGTGCCAGCAGCACGGGGGGAAACACCATATATTTT. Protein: CASSTGGNTIYF.

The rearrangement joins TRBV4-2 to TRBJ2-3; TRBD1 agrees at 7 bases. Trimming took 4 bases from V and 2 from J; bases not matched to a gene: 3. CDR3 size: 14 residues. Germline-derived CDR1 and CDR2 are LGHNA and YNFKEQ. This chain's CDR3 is CASSRGQATDTQYF. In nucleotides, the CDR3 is TGTGCCAGCAGCCGCGGACAGGCCACAGATACGCAGTATTTT.

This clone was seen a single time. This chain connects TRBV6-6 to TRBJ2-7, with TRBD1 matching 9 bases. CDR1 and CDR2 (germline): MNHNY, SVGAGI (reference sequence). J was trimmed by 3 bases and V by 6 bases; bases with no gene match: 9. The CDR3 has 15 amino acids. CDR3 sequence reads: CASRFKTGGFYEQYF. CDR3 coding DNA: TGTGCCAGCAGGTTTAAGACAGGGGGTTTCTACGAGCAGTACTTC.

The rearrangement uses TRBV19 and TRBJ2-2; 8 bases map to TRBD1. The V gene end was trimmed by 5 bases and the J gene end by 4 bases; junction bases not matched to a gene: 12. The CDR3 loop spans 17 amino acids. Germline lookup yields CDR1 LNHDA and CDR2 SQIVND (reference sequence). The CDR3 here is CASSLRRGPPATGELFF. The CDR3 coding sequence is TGTGCCAGTAGTTTACGCAGGGGGCCACCGGCCACCGGGGAGCTGTTTTTT.

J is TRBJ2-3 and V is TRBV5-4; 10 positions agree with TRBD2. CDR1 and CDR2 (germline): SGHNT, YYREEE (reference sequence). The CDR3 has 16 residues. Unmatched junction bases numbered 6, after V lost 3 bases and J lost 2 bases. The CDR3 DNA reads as TGTGCCAGCAGCTCTAAAAGCGGGGGGGCCACAGATACGCAGTATTTT. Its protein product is CASSSKSGGATDTQYF.

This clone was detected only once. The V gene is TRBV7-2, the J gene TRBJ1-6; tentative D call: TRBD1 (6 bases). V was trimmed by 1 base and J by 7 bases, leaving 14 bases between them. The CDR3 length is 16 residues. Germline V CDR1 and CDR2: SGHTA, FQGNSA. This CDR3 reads CASSLEDRLANSPLHF. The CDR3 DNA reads TGTGCCAGCAGCTTAGAAGACAGGCTGGCGAATTCACCCCTCCACTTT.

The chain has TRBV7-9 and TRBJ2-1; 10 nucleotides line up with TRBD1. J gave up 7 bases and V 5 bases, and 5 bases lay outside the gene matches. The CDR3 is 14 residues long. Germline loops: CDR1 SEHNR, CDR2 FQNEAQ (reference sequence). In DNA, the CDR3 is TGTGCCAGCAGCACAGGGACAGGGGATAATGAGCAGTTCTTC. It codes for CASSTGTGDNEQFF. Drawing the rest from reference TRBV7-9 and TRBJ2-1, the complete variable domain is DTGVSQNPRHKITKRGQNVTFRCDPISEHNRLYWYRQTLGQGPEFLTYFQNEAQLEKSRLLSDRFSAERPKGSFSTLEIQRTEQGDSAMYLCASSTGTGDNEQFFGPGTRLTVL.

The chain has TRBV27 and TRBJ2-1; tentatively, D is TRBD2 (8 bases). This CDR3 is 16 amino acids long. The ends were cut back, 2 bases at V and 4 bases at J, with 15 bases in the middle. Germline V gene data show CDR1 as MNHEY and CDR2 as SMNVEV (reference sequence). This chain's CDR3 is CASSLAAGGQYNEQFF. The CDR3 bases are TGTGCCAGCAGTTTAGCCGCGGGGGGACAGTACAATGAGCAGTTCTTC.

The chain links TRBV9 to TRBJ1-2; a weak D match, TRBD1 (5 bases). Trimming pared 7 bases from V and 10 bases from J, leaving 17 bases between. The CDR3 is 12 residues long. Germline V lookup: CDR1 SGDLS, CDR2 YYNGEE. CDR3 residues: CASGGWPGSYTF. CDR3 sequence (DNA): TGTGCCAGCGGGGGGTGGCCGGGCTCCTACACCTTC.

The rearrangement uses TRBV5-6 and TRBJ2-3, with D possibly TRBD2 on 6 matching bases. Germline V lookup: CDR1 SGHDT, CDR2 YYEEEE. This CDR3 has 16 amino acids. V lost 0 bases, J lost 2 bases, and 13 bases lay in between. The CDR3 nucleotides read TGTGCCAGCAGCTTGGATGCGGGAAAGTTCACAGATACGCAGTATTTT. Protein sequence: CASSLDAGKFTDTQYF.

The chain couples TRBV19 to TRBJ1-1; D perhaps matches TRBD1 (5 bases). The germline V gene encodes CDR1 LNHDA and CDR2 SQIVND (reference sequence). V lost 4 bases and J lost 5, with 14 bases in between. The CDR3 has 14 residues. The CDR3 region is CASSTQGRVTEAFF. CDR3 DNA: TGTGCCAGTAGTACCCAAGGCAGGGTTACTGAAGCTTTCTTT.

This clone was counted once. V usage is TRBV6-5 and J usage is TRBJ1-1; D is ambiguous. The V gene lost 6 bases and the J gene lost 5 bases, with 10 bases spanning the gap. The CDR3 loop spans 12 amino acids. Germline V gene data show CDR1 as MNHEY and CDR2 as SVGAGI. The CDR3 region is CASRNRGTEAFF. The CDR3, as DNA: TGTGCCAGCAGGAACCGAGGGACTGAAGCTTTCTTT.

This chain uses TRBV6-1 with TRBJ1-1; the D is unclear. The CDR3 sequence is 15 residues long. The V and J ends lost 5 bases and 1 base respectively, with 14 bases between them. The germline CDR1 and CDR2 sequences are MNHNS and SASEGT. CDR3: CASSTLDSSNTEAFF. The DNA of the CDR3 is TGTGCCAGCAGTACCTTGGACTCATCGAACACTGAAGCTTTCTTT.

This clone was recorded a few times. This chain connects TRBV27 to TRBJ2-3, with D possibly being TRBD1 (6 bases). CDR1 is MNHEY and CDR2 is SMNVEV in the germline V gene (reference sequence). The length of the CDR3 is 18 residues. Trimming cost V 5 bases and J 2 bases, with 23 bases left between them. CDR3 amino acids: CASSPQRQAVAHTDTQYF. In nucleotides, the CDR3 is TGTGCCAGCAGTCCTCAACGACAGGCGGTTGCCCACACAGATACGCAGTATTTT.

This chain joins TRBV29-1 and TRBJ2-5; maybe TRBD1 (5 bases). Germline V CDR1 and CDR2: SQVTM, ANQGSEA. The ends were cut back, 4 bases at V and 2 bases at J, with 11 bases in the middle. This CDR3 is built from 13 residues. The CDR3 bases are TGCAGCGTTGCCCACAGGTTTCAAGAGACCCAGTACTTC. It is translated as CSVAHRFQETQYF.

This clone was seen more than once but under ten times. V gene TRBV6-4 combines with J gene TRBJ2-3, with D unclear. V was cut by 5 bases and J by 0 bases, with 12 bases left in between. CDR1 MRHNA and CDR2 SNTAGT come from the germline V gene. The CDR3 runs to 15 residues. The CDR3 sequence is CASSPTDGSTDTQYF. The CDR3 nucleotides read TGTGCCAGCAGTCCCACAGACGGTAGCACAGATACGCAGTATTTT.

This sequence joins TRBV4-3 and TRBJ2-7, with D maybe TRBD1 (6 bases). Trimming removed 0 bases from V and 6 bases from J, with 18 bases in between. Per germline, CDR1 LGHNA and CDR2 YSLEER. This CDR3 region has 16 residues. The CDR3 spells CASSQENRGRGSEQYF. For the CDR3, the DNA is TGCGCCAGCAGCCAAGAGAACCGGGGCAGGGGTTCCGAGCAGTACTTC.

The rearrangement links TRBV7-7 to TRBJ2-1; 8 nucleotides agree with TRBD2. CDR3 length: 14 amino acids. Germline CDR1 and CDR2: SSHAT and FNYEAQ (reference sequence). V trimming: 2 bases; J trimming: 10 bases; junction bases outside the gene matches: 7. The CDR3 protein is CASSLTGLGEEQFF. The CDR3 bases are TGTGCCAGCAGCTTAACGGGACTAGGTGAAGAGCAGTTCTTC.

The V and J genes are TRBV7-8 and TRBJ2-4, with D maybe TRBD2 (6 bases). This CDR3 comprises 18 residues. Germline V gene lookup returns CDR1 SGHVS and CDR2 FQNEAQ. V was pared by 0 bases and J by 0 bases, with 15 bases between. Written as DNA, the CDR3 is TGTGCCAGCAGCTTAGCGCGGAGGGGAAGGATAGCCAAAAACATTCAGTACTTC. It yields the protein CASSLARRGRIAKNIQYF. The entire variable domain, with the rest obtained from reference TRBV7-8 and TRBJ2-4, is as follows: GAGVSQSPRYKVAKRGQDVALRCDPISGHVSLFWYQQALGQGPEFLTYFQNEAQLDKSGLPSDRFFAERPEGSVSTLKIQRTQQEDSAVYLCASSLARRGRIAKNIQYFGAGTRLSVL.

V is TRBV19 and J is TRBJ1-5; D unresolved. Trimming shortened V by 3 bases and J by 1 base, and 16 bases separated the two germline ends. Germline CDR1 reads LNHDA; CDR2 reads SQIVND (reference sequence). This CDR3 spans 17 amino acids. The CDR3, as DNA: TGTGCCAGTAGTATGGCAATCCAGCGGGAGAGCAATCAGCCCCAGCATTTT. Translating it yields CASSMAIQRESNQPQHF. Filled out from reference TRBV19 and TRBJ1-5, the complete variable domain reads DGGITQSPKYLFRKEGQNVTLSCEQNLNHDAMYWYRQDPGQGLRLIYYSQIVNDFQKGDIAEGYSVSREKKESFPLTVTSAQKNPTAFYLCASSMAIQRESNQPQHFGDGTRLSIL.

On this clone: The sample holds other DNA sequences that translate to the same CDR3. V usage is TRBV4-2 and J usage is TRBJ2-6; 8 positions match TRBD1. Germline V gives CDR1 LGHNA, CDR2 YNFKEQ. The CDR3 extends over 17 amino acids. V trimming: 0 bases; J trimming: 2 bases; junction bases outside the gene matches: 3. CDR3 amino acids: CASSQDSRGPGANVLTF. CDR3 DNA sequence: TGTGCCAGCAGCCAAGACAGCAGGGGGCCTGGGGCCAACGTCCTGACTTTC.

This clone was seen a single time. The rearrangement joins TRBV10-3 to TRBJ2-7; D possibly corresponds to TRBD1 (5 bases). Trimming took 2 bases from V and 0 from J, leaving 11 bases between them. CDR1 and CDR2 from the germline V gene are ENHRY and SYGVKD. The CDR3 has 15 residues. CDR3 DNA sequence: TGTGCCATCAGTGAGCAGGGTCCCATCTCCTACGAGCAGTACTTC. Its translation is CAISEQGPISYEQYF.

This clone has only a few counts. The CDR3 reads CARTTSGGRTDTQYF. CDR3 coding DNA: TGTGCCAGAACTACGTCGGGGGGGCGCACAGATACGCAGTATTTT. The rearrangement joins TRBV5-3 to TRBJ2-3; 8 nucleotides align to TRBD2. TRBV5-3 is sorted into the ORF group, with uncertain function. The J segment lost 1 base and the V segment lost 6 bases, leaving 7 bases of the junction unmatched. The CDR3 runs to 15 residues.

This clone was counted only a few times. DNA for the CDR3: TGTGCCAGCAGCAAAGAGGGGGTCCCCGGGACAGGGTCCCCTTACCAGTACTTC. It encodes CASSKEGVPGTGSPYQYF. This chain connects TRBV21-1 to TRBJ2-7; the table's D call of TRBD1 was not tested on the DNA. TRBV21-1 is listed as a pseudogene. This CDR3 comprises 18 residues.

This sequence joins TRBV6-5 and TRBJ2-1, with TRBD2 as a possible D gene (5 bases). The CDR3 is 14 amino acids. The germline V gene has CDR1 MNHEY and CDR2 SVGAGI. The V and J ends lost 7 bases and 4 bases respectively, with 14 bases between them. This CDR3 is CASTPSRGYNEQFF. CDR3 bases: TGTGCCAGCACCCCGTCCCGAGGGTACAATGAGCAGTTCTTC.